This passage covers 29 T cell receptor beta chains from one sample sequenced in a study of T cell responses to AZD1222 COVID-19 vaccine. Libraries were prepared by immunoSEQ multiplex PCR; TCRdb keeps only in-frame clonotypes and omits some of them. The data hold approximately 160,000 clones, with about 91% observed a single time. Source: peripheral blood, taken on day 0 of MenACWY control vaccination. Receptors were obtained from an adult in good health.

J is TRBJ2-7 and V is TRBV18; tentatively, D is TRBD1 (6 bases). The germline gives CDR1 KGHSH, CDR2 LQKENI. This CDR3 region has 12 residues. Trimming took off 5 bases at V and 13 bases at J, with 18 bases between the two ends. The DNA of the CDR3 is TGTGCCAGCTCATTTGACACAGGGCCCTCATACTTC. Encoded protein: CASSFDTGPSYF. Using reference TRBV18 and TRBJ2-7 for the parts outside the CDR3, the full variable domain is NAGVMQNPRHLVRRRGQEARLRCSPMKGHSHVYWYRQLPEEGLKFMVYLQKENIIDESGMPKERFSAEFPKEGPSILRIQQVVRGDSAAYFCASSFDTGPSYFGPGTRLTVT.

This chain joins TRBV29-1 and TRBJ1-2; a possible D gene is TRBD1 (5 bases). The CDR3 extends over 12 amino acids. The V and J ends lost 6 bases and 4 bases respectively, with 12 bases between them. Germline V gene lookup returns CDR1 SQVTM and CDR2 ANQGSEA. This chain's CDR3 is CSVAGGSYGYTF. The CDR3 bases are TGCAGCGTAGCCGGGGGGAGCTATGGCTACACCTTC.

V gene TRBV7-2 combines with J gene TRBJ1-1; TRBD1 aligns across 9 bases. Looked up from germline, CDR1 is SGHTA and CDR2 is FQGNSA. Trimming cost V 5 bases and J 8 bases; bases outside gene matches: 6. The length of the CDR3 is 13 residues. The CDR3 bases are TGTGCCAGCAGCACCACCGGACAGGGGGAAGCTTTCTTT. Residues: CASSTTGQGEAFF.

The chain carries TRBV2 and TRBJ1-6; D is ambiguous. Trimming removed 1 base from V and 1 base from J, with 5 bases in between. Per the germline V gene, CDR1 is SNHLY and CDR2 is FYNNEI. There are 15 residues in the CDR3. CDR3 DNA: TGTGCCAGCAGTGAAGAGCATTCCTATAATTCACCCCTCCACTTT. Amino acids: CASSEEHSYNSPLHF.

The chain joins TRBV7-6 to TRBJ1-1, with 11 bases aligning to TRBD1. V lost 4 bases and J lost 0; bases outside the gene matches: 4. Germline V CDR1 and CDR2: SGHVS, FNYEAQ. This CDR3 has 16 residues. Here the CDR3 DNA reads TGTGCCAGCAGCTCGGACAGGGGGCGGATGAACACTGAAGCTTTCTTT. This translates into CASSSDRGRMNTEAFF.

V usage is TRBV7-2 and J usage is TRBJ2-5; 10 nucleotides match TRBD2. Germline loops: CDR1 SGHTA, CDR2 FQGNSA. The length of the CDR3 is 17 residues. The junction had 9 bases not matched to a gene; V was cut back by 3 bases and J by 2 bases. CDR3 nucleotide sequence: TGTGCCAGCAGCTTGGGACTAGCGCGGGCGGGACAAGAGACCCAGTACTTC. This translates into CASSLGLARAGQETQYF.

This chain uses TRBV9 with TRBJ2-7; D is possibly TRBD2 (6 bases). V shed 2 bases and J shed 5 bases, with 17 bases lying between them. Germline-derived CDR1 and CDR2 are SGDLS and YYNGEE. The CDR3 runs to 15 residues. In nucleotides, the CDR3 is TGTGCCAGCAGCGTCACCCCGAGGGCTAGCGACGAGCAGTACTTC. As protein: CASSVTPRASDEQYF.

The chain couples TRBV12-3 or TRBV12-4 to TRBJ1-2; D remains unclear. V lost 1 base, J lost 8 bases, and 11 bases lay in between. The CDR3 has 13 residues. The CDR3 DNA reads TGTGCCAGCAGTTTAGAGCAGGCTGGGGGCTACACCTTC. Translation gives CASSLEQAGGYTF.

This chain joins TRBV9 and TRBJ1-4; the D is unclear. The germline V gene has CDR1 SGDLS and CDR2 YYNGEE. Trimming left V 5 bases short and J 6 bases short, with 5 bases between. This CDR3 contains 11 residues. The CDR3 DNA reads as TGTGCCAGCAGGGGATATGAAAAACTGTTTTTT. Translation gives CASRGYEKLFF.

This clone was recorded only once. The rearrangement uses TRBV15 and TRBJ1-1; D uncertain. Germline CDR1 LNHNV, CDR2 YYDKDF (reference sequence). There are 15 residues in the CDR3. V dropped 0 bases and J dropped 7 bases, with 15 bases sitting between them. CDR3 in DNA: TGTGCCACCAGCAGAGATCCCTTTTCCGGGGATGAAGCTTTCTTT. Translating it yields CATSRDPFSGDEAFF.

This clone turned up a few times. The V gene is TRBV11-2, the J gene TRBJ1-2, with D unclear. Germline CDR1 SGHAT, CDR2 FQNNGV. V was trimmed by 4 bases and J by 2 bases, leaving 14 bases between them. The CDR3 is 15 amino acids. CDR3 region: CASSWGGDPNYGYTF. CDR3 nucleotides: TGTGCCAGCAGCTGGGGTGGTGATCCGAACTATGGCTACACCTTC.

The chain employs TRBV7-9 and TRBJ1-3; 8 bases line up with TRBD1. The CDR3 sequence is 17 residues long. J gave up 2 bases and V 1 base, and 7 bases lay outside the gene matches. The V gene's germline CDR1 is SEHNR and CDR2 FQNEAQ (reference sequence). The CDR3 region is CASSLGRGQGAGNTIYF. Written as DNA, the CDR3 is TGTGCCAGCAGCTTAGGGCGAGGACAGGGTGCTGGAAACACCATATATTTT.

This sequence joins TRBV19 and TRBJ1-4; tentatively, D is TRBD1 (6 bases). Germline assignment: CDR1 LNHDA and CDR2 SQIVND (reference sequence). The CDR3 loop spans 16 amino acids. V was clipped by 5 bases and J by 6 bases, with 19 bases between them. CDR3 region: CASSGGGRRGDEKLFF. CDR3 nucleotide sequence: TGTGCCAGTAGTGGTGGGGGGCGAAGGGGAGATGAAAAACTGTTTTTT. The variable domain in full, with the rest retrieved from reference TRBV19 and TRBJ1-4, is DGGITQSPKYLFRKEGQNVTLSCEQNLNHDAMYWYRQDPGQGLRLIYYSQIVNDFQKGDIAEGYSVSREKKESFPLTVTSAQKNPTAFYLCASSGGGRRGDEKLFFGSGTQLSVL.

This clone was observed a handful of times. V is TRBV15 and J is TRBJ2-1; TRBD1 matches 11 bases. Trimming took 2 bases from V and 1 from J; bases not matched to a gene: 4. CDR3 length equals 17 residues. CDR1 and CDR2 from the germline V gene are LNHNV and YYDKDF (reference sequence). The CDR3 nucleotides are TGTGCCACCAGCAGAAGGACAGGGGGCGTATCCTACAATGAGCAGTTCTTC. Translation: CATSRRTGGVSYNEQFF.

The V gene is TRBV27, the J gene TRBJ1-1, with 7 bases lining up with TRBD1. J lost 0 bases, V lost 6 bases, and 4 bases had no gene match. The CDR3 is 14 residues long. Looked up from germline, CDR1 is MNHEY and CDR2 is SMNVEV (reference sequence). CDR3 sequence reads: CASSTRGLNTEAFF. The CDR3 region has the DNA TGTGCCAGCAGCACCAGGGGGTTGAACACTGAAGCTTTCTTT.

The CDR3 bases are TGTGCCAGCTCAGAGACAGGGATCTATGGCTACACCTTC. The encoded protein is CASSETGIYGYTF. The rearrangement uses TRBV2 and TRBJ1-2; TRBD1 agrees at 7 bases. The junction had 7 bases not matched to a gene; V was cut back by 8 bases and J by 4 bases. The length of the CDR3 is 13 residues. CDR1 is SNHLY, CDR2 FYNNEI, per germline.

V is TRBV15 and J is TRBJ1-6; D is unclear. The CDR3 consists of 17 residues. V was trimmed by 0 bases and J by 5 bases, leaving 14 bases between them. Germline CDR1 and CDR2: LNHNV and YYDKDF (reference sequence). As DNA, the CDR3 is TGTGCCACCAGCAGAGACCCGATCGGGGTCAATAATTCACCCCTCCACTTT. It specifies CATSRDPIGVNNSPLHF.

J is TRBJ2-7 and V is TRBV5-1; 11 bases map to TRBD1. The length of the CDR3 is 14 residues. V lost 4 bases and J lost 7; bases outside the gene matches: 7. The germline V gene has CDR1 SGHRS and CDR2 YFSETQ. Here the CDR3 reads CASSPRTGGGEQYF. The CDR3 nucleotides are TGCGCCAGCAGCCCTCGGACAGGGGGCGGAGAGCAGTACTTC.

This chain links TRBV4-1 with TRBJ1-1, with D tentatively TRBD1 (5 bases). V was shortened by 0 bases and J by 0 bases, with 17 bases between the two germline ends. The CDR3 has 18 residues. Germline lookup yields CDR1 MGHRA and CDR2 YSYEKL. The CDR3 sequence: CASSQDKGMGRMNTEAFF. The CDR3, as DNA: TGCGCCAGCAGCCAAGATAAGGGTATGGGACGGATGAACACTGAAGCTTTCTTT.

This chain joins TRBV10-3 and TRBJ2-5, with D maybe TRBD1 (6 bases). V was trimmed by 6 bases and J by 2 bases, leaving 10 bases between them. The CDR3 consists of 13 residues. Germline CDR1 ENHRY, CDR2 SYGVKD. In nucleotides, the CDR3 is TGTGCCATCAGGGAACAGGGACAAGAGACCCAGTACTTC. This gives the protein CAIREQGQETQYF.

The chain uses TRBV2 and TRBJ2-7, with TRBD1 matching over 10 bases. The germline CDR1 and CDR2 sequences are SNHLY and FYNNEI. The ends lost 2 bases at V and 1 base at J; junction bases unmatched: 5. The CDR3 extends over 16 amino acids. Here the CDR3 reads CASSEPGQGSSYEQYF. DNA for the CDR3: TGTGCCAGCAGTGAACCGGGACAGGGGTCTTCCTACGAGCAGTACTTC. Drawing the rest from reference TRBV2 and TRBJ2-7, the complete variable domain is EPEVTQTPSHQVTQMGQEVILRCVPISNHLYFYWYRQILGQKVEFLVSFYNNEISEKSEIFDDQFSVERPDGSNFTLKIRSTKLEDSAMYFCASSEPGQGSSYEQYFGPGTRLTVT.

The chain has TRBV6-1 and TRBJ1-6; no clear D gene. V was cut by 3 bases and J by 7 bases, with 13 bases left in between. Germline CDR1 MNHNS, CDR2 SASEGT. CDR3 size: 15 residues. CDR3 region: CASSDRTKGNSPLHF. The CDR3 bases are TGTGCCAGCAGTGACCGGACCAAAGGGAATTCACCCCTCCACTTT.

V usage is TRBV19 and J usage is TRBJ1-1; D gene ambiguous. CDR3 length: 12 residues. The germline CDR1 and CDR2 sequences are LNHDA and SQIVND (reference sequence). V lost 3 bases, J lost 5 bases, and 7 bases lay in between. The DNA for the CDR3 is TGTGCCAGTAGTATGCGGGCAACTGAAGCTTTCTTT. Translation gives CASSMRATEAFF.

This sequence joins TRBV30 and TRBJ1-3, with 9 bases lining up with TRBD1. Germline-derived CDR1 and CDR2 are GTSNPN and SVGIG (reference sequence). Trimming took 4 bases from V and 4 from J; bases not matched to a gene: 5. This CDR3 has 14 residues. CDR3: CAWISQGAGNTIYF. DNA for the CDR3: TGTGCCTGGATTTCACAGGGGGCGGGAAACACCATATATTTT.

This chain connects TRBV3-1 (or the pseudogene TRBV3-2) to TRBJ2-5; D is ambiguous. Per the germline V gene, CDR1 is LGHDT and CDR2 is YNNKEL (reference sequence). The CDR3 contains 13 residues. Trimming shortened V by 1 base and J by 5 bases, and 8 bases separated the two germline ends. In DNA, the CDR3 is TGTGCCAGCAGCCAAGGGCCATGGGAGACCCAGTACTTC. It is translated as CASSQGPWETQYF.

The V gene is TRBV7-3, the J gene TRBJ1-5; D remains ambiguous. Germline V gene data show CDR1 as SGHTA and CDR2 as FQGTGA. The CDR3 covers 13 residues. Trimming removed 5 bases from V and 4 bases from J, with 9 bases in between. In DNA form, the CDR3 reads TGTGCCAGCAGCCCCACGGTGAATCAGCCCCAGCATTTT. This translates into CASSPTVNQPQHF.

V gene TRBV28 combines with J gene TRBJ1-1; weak D call: TRBD1 (5 bases). Germline V gene sequence: CDR1 MDHEN, CDR2 SYDVKM. The CDR3 covers 14 residues. Trimming cost V 6 bases and J 2 bases, with 13 bases left between them. CDR3 nucleotides: TGTGCCAGCAGCTGGGGCAGGACAAACACTGAAGCTTTCTTT. It yields the protein CASSWGRTNTEAFF.

The J gene is TRBJ1-6, the V gene TRBV6-2 or TRBV6-3; 9 bases map to TRBD1. Trimming took 5 bases from V and 8 from J; bases not matched to a gene: 7. There are 15 residues in the CDR3. Germline CDR1 MNHEY, CDR2 SVGEGT. CDR3 residues: CASSTAGQGYSPLHF. In DNA, the CDR3 is TGTGCCAGCAGTACCGCCGGACAGGGGTATTCACCCCTCCACTTT.

V and J are TRBV12-3 or TRBV12-4 and TRBJ2-2; tentative D call: TRBD2 (6 bases). Deletions cut 6 bases from V and 7 bases from J, with 12 bases between. CDR3 length: 13 amino acids. CDR3 sequence (DNA): TGTGCCAGCAGCCGCGCGGAGGGCGGGGAGCTGTTTTTT. Its protein product is CASSRAEGGELFF.